This T cell receptor (beta chain) is from a study of control samples from healthy donors and cancer patients (dated by TCRdb to the early 2020s). The junction carries 16 bases between V and J, which are trimmed by 5 bases and 5 bases respectively. The CDR3 covers 14 residues, taking in both the cysteine and the phenylalanine. Only the CDR3 portion is preserved as DNA: 42 bases, with reading frame beginning at the first base. CDR1 and CDR2, per the germline V gene (reference sequence), are MNHEY and SMNVEV. Library preparation employed the immunoSEQ multiplex PCR assay. This immuneACCESS table, as held by TCRdb, lists in-frame sequences with V and J called but not all clones. Of the missing ones, under half trace to an unresolved V gene in checked studies; the others have no known cause. The sample yields about 140,000 clones; more than 85% were counted once. 3% to 4% of the sample is in the top ten clones.

About this clone itself: This receptor's antigen is unknown. Nothing much larger sits one base from this clone, and base qualities are not available.

This TCR was sampled from a man aged 25 to 40 in good health. Here the chain combines TRBV27 and TRBJ2-7; TRBD1 might be the D gene, on 6 matching bases. Specimen: blood. The CDR3: CASSPTTGLHEQYF. In nucleotide form, the sequence is TGTGCCAGCAGTCCCACGACAGGTCTCCACGAGCAGTACTTC.